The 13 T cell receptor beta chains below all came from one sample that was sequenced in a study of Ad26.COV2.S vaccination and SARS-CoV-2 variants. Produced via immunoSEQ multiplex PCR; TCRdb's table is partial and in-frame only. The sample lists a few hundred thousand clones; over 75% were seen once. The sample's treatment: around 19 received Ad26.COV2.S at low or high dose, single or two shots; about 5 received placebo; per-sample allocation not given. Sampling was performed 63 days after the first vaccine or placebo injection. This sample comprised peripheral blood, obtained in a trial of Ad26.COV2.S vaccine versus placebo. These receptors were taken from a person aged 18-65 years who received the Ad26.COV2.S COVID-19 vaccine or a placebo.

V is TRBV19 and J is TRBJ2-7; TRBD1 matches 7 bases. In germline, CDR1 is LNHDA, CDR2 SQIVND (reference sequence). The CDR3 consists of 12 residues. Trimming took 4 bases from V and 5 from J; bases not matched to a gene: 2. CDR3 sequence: CASSTGTDEQYF. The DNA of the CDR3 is TGTGCCAGTAGTACCGGGACAGACGAGCAGTACTTC.

Here the CDR3 reads CASSLGGRGYGYTF. CDR3 DNA sequence: TGCGCCAGCAGCTTAGGAGGGAGAGGCTATGGCTACACCTTC. The gene calls are TRBV5-1 and TRBJ1-2; D is ambiguous. Per the germline V gene, CDR1 is SGHRS and CDR2 is YFSETQ. With 2 bases removed from V and 4 bases from J, the gap between germline ends came to 12 bases. The CDR3 has 14 residues.

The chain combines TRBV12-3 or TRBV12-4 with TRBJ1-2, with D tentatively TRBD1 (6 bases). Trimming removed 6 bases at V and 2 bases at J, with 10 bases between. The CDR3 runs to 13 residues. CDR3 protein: CASRNTGNYGYTF. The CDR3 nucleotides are TGTGCCAGCAGAAATACAGGGAACTATGGCTACACCTTC.

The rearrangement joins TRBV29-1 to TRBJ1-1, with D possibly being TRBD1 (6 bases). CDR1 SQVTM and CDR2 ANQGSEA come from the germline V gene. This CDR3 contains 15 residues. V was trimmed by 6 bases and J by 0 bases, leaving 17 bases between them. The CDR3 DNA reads TGCAGCGTAGTACGGGGGCCCGAAATGAACACTGAAGCTTTCTTT. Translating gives CSVVRGPEMNTEAFF.

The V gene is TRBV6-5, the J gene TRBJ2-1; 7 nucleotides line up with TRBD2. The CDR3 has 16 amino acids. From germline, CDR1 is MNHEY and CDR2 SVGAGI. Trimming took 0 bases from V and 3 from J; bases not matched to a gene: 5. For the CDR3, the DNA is TGTGCCAGCAGTTACTCGGGGGGGACTATCTACAATGAGCAGTTCTTC. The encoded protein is CASSYSGGTIYNEQFF.

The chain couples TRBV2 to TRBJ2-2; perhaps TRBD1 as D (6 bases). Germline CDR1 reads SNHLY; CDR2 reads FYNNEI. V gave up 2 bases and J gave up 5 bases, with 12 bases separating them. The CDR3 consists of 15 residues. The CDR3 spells CASSEMDSATGELFF. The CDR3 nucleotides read TGTGCCAGCAGTGAAATGGACAGTGCGACCGGGGAGCTGTTTTTT.

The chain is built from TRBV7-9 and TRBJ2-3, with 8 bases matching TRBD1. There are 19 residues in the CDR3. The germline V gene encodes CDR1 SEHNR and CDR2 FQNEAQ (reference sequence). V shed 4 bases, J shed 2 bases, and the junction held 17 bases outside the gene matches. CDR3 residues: CASSSRGPDHGHNTDTQYF. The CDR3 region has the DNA TGTGCCAGCAGCTCCAGGGGGCCCGATCACGGCCACAACACAGATACGCAGTATTTT. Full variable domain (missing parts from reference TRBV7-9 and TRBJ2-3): DTGVSQNPRHKITKRGQNVTFRCDPISEHNRLYWYRQTLGQGPEFLTYFQNEAQLEKSRLLSDRFSAERPKGSFSTLEIQRTEQGDSAMYLCASSSRGPDHGHNTDTQYFGPGTRLTVL.

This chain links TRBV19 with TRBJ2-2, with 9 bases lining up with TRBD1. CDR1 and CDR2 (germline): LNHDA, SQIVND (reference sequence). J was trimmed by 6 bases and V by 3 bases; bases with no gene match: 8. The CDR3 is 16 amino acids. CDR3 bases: TGTGCCAGTAGTATGAAAACAGGGGGCGCATCCGGGGAGCTGTTTTTT. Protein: CASSMKTGGASGELFF.

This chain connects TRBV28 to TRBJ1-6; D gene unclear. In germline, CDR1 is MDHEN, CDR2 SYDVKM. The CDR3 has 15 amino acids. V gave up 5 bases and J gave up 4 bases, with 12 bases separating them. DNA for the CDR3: TGTGCCAGCAGTGGAAGACCCACTTATAATTCACCCCTCCACTTT. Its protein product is CASSGRPTYNSPLHF.

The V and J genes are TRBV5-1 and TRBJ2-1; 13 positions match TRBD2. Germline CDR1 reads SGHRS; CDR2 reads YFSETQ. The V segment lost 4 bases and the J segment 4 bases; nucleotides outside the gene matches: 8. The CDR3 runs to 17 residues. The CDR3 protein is CASSPGLAGVRYNEQFF. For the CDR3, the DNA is TGCGCCAGCAGCCCAGGACTAGCGGGAGTTAGGTACAATGAGCAGTTCTTC. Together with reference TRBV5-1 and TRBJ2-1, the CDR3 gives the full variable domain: KAGVTQTPRYLIKTRGQQVTLSCSPISGHRSVSWYQQTPGQGLQFLFEYFSETQRNKGNFPGRFSGRQFSNSRSEMNVSTLELGDSALYLCASSPGLAGVRYNEQFFGPGTRLTVL.

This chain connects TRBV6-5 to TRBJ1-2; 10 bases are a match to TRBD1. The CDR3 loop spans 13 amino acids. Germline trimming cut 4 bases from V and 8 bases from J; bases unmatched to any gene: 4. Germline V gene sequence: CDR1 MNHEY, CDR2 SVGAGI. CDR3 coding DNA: TGTGCCAGCAGTTCCGGGACAGGGGACGGCTACACCTTC. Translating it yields CASSSGTGDGYTF.

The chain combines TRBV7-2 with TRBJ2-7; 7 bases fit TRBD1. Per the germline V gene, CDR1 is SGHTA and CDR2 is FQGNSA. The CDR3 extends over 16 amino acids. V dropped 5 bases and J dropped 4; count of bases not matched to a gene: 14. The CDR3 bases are TGTGCCAGCAGCCCCGACCCAGAGGGGGCGATTTACGAGCAGTACTTC. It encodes CASSPDPEGAIYEQYF. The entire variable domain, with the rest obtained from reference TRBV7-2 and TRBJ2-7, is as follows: GAGVSQSPSNKVTEKGKDVELRCDPISGHTALYWYRQSLGQGLEFLIYFQGNSAPDKSGLPSDRFSAERTGGSVSTLTIQRTQQEDSAVYLCASSPDPEGAIYEQYFGPGTRLTVT.

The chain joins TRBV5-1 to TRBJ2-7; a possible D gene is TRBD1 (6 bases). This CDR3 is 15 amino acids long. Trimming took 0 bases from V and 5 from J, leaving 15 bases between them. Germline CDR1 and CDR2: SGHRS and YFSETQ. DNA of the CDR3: TGCGCCAGCAGCTTGGATCGGCCAGGGGTCGACGAGCAGTACTTC. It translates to CASSLDRPGVDEQYF.